The 31 T cell receptor beta chains in this list originate from one sample, sequenced in a study of beta chain features in type 1 diabetes. As every portion of the isolated RNA was reverse transcribed, the sequencing read expressed TCRB transcripts. TCRdb's table, derived via immunoSEQ multiplex PCR, lists solely in-frame clones and lacks some. Among roughly 250,000 clones listed, around 20% were seen once. Their recognized antigens are unknown. Study outcomes and limitations: Among patients with Type 1 diabetes, TCRB CDR3s were moderately but significantly shorter in every one of the four CD4+ subsets.

The sequenced material came from naive CD4+ T cells from blood. These receptors all come from a woman aged 40 to 50 with type 1 diabetes.

The sample holds a few counts of this clone. This chain joins TRBV30 and TRBJ1-2, with D unclear. The CDR3 consists of 15 residues. Between the trimmed V and J ends, which lost 4 bases and 6 bases, there was a span of 21 bases. Germline CDR1 reads GTSNPN; CDR2 reads SVGIG (reference sequence). CDR3 sequence reads: CAWTPAQEGGNGYTF. CDR3 nucleotide sequence: TGTGCCTGGACCCCAGCCCAGGAGGGTGGAAATGGCTACACCTTC.

This sequence joins TRBV7-9 and TRBJ2-7, with D perhaps TRBD1 (5 bases). The V end was cut by 5 bases, the J end by 3 bases, with 20 bases between. The CDR3 has 16 residues. Germline values: CDR1 SEHNR, CDR2 FQNEAQ (reference sequence). The CDR3 DNA sequence: TGTGCCAGCAGCACTACAGGTTTGGCTTCGCTCTACGAGCAGTACTTC. Its protein product is CASSTTGLASLYEQYF.

This chain uses TRBV28 with TRBJ2-3; D is perhaps TRBD1 (6 bases). CDR3 length: 15 amino acids. The V end was cut by 3 bases, the J end by 4 bases, with 14 bases between. Germline lookup yields CDR1 MDHEN and CDR2 SYDVKM. The CDR3 loop is CASSLTGRFADTQYF. The CDR3 DNA sequence: TGTGCCAGCAGTTTGACAGGTCGTTTTGCAGATACGCAGTATTTT.

This clone was seen a handful of times. The chain carries TRBV15 and TRBJ1-4; D remains ambiguous. The germline CDR1 and CDR2 sequences are LNHNV and YYDKDF (reference sequence). V was clipped by 1 base and J by 0 bases, with 6 bases between them. The CDR3 sequence is 15 residues long. The CDR3 nucleotides read TGTGCCACCAGCAGAGTGGCTGCAACTAATGAAAAACTGTTTTTT. Translated: CATSRVAATNEKLFF. The complete variable domain, with remaining parts taken from reference TRBV15 and TRBJ1-4, reads DAMVIQNPRYQVTQFGKPVTLSCSQTLNHNVMYWYQQKSSQAPKLLFHYYDKDFNNEADTPDNFQSRRPNTSFCFLDIRSPGLGDTAMYLCATSRVAATNEKLFFGSGTQLSVL.

V usage is TRBV10-3 and J usage is TRBJ1-1; 8 bases are a match to TRBD1. V lost 6 bases to trimming and J lost 5 bases; unmatched junction nucleotides: 8. This CDR3 region has 14 residues. Germline V lookup: CDR1 ENHRY, CDR2 SYGVKD. CDR3 sequence: CAIRATGVGTEAFF. CDR3 sequence (DNA): TGTGCCATCAGGGCGACAGGGGTGGGAACTGAAGCTTTCTTT.

This clone was detected a few times. V gene TRBV5-1 combines with J gene TRBJ2-3, with TRBD2 matching over 10 bases. This CDR3 region has 15 residues. The ends lost 4 bases at V and 2 bases at J; junction bases unmatched: 4. Germline V gene data show CDR1 as SGHRS and CDR2 as YFSETQ. CDR3 DNA: TGCGCCAGCAGCGTAACTAGCGGGGCCACAGATACGCAGTATTTT. Translating it yields CASSVTSGATDTQYF. Looking up the rest from reference TRBV5-1 and TRBJ2-3 gives the full variable domain: KAGVTQTPRYLIKTRGQQVTLSCSPISGHRSVSWYQQTPGQGLQFLFEYFSETQRNKGNFPGRFSGRQFSNSRSEMNVSTLELGDSALYLCASSVTSGATDTQYFGPGTRLTVL.

The CDR3 DNA reads TGTGCCAGCAGTGATTACTACGAGCAGTACTTC. It is translated as CASSDYYEQYF. The chain carries TRBV2 and TRBJ2-7, with unresolved D. V gave up 3 bases and J gave up 3 bases, with 3 bases separating them. There are 11 residues in the CDR3. CDR1 SNHLY and CDR2 FYNNEI come from the germline V gene.

The rearrangement links TRBV29-1 to TRBJ1-2; no reliable D call. V lost 8 bases and J 4 bases, leaving 14 bases between the germline ends. In germline, CDR1 is SQVTM, CDR2 ANQGSEA. The CDR3 covers 12 residues. DNA of the CDR3: TGCAGCACTTCAGGAGGGAGCTATGGCTACACCTTC. It codes for CSTSGGSYGYTF.

V gene TRBV5-6 combines with J gene TRBJ2-2; D may be TRBD1 (6 bases). Germline CDR1 SGHDT, CDR2 YYEEEE. CDR3 size: 15 residues. Between the trimmed V and J ends, which lost 0 bases and 6 bases, there was a span of 12 bases. This CDR3 reads CASSLETGLPGELFF. The CDR3 nucleotides are TGTGCCAGCAGCTTGGAGACAGGTTTACCCGGGGAGCTGTTTTTT.

This clone was picked up a small number of times. V gene TRBV28 combines with J gene TRBJ2-1; D possibly corresponds to TRBD2 (5 bases). Germline CDR1 reads MDHEN; CDR2 reads SYDVKM. V was trimmed by 1 base and J by 9 bases, leaving 13 bases between them. The length of the CDR3 is 14 residues. The CDR3: CASSLSSLNREQFF. CDR3 DNA: TGTGCCAGCAGTTTATCTAGCTTAAATCGTGAGCAGTTCTTC. The complete variable domain, with remaining parts taken from reference TRBV28 and TRBJ2-1, reads DVKVTQSSRYLVKRTGEKVFLECVQDMDHENMFWYRQDPGLGLRLIYFSYDVKMKEKGDIPEGYSVSREKKERFSLILESASTNQTSMYLCASSLSSLNREQFFGPGTRLTVL.

This clone was seen only a few times. CDR3 sequence: CASSLAGQGTDTQYF. Written as DNA, the CDR3 is TGTGCCAGCAGCTTAGCCGGACAGGGGACAGATACGCAGTATTTT. The chain employs TRBV7-2 and TRBJ2-3, with TRBD1 matching over 9 bases. There are 15 residues in the CDR3. The trim removed 0 bases at V and 3 bases at J, leaving 1 base unmatched. CDR1 SGHTA and CDR2 FQGNSA come from the germline V gene.

V and J are TRBV5-4 and TRBJ2-3, with 13 bases identical to TRBD2. CDR3 length: 15 residues. Per germline, CDR1 SGHNT and CDR2 YYREEE (reference sequence). V lost 2 bases, J lost 10 bases, and 7 bases stayed unmatched. CDR3 loop: CASSFTSGGAQAQYF. CDR3 sequence (DNA): TGTGCCAGCAGCTTTACTAGCGGGGGGGCCCAAGCGCAGTATTTT.

J is TRBJ2-1 and V is TRBV15; D uncertain. V dropped 0 bases and J dropped 12 bases, with 9 bases sitting between them. The CDR3 loop spans 12 amino acids. Germline CDR1 and CDR2: LNHNV and YYDKDF (reference sequence). The CDR3 DNA sequence: TGTGCCACCAGCAGAGACCGGCGAGGGCAGTTCTTC. Translated: CATSRDRRGQFF.

This clone was detected a few times. V usage is TRBV27 and J usage is TRBJ2-1; D is perhaps TRBD1 (5 bases). Germline V gene data show CDR1 as MNHEY and CDR2 as SMNVEV (reference sequence). Trimming took 6 bases from V and 7 from J, leaving 25 bases between them. CDR3 length: 17 amino acids. CDR3 nucleotides: TGTGCCAGCAGGAGTGACTCAGGGTACGGTACACCAAATGAGCAGTTCTTC. Translating gives CASRSDSGYGTPNEQFF.

As for this clone: A junction end diverges from the germline sequence, so it may reflect a read error. V is TRBV30 and J is TRBJ2-7; possible D gene TRBD2, 5 bases. Germline V gene lookup returns CDR1 GTSNPN and CDR2 SVGIG (reference sequence). The CDR3 is made up of 11 amino acids. The CDR3 protein is CAWSRDHEQYF. The CDR3 coding sequence is TGTGCCTGGAGTCGGGATCACGAGCAATACTTC.

This clone turned up a few times. This chain connects TRBV7-2 to TRBJ1-1, with a weak D call TRBD1 (5 bases). Between the trimmed V and J ends, which lost 1 base and 1 base, there was a span of 7 bases. The CDR3 contains 14 residues. CDR1 and CDR2 from the germline V gene are SGHTA and FQGNSA. CDR3 region: CASSLDRWNTEAFF. CDR3 sequence (DNA): TGTGCCAGCAGCTTAGACAGGTGGAACACTGAAGCTTTCTTT.

This clone has only a few counts. The chain joins TRBV9 to TRBJ1-2; possibly TRBD1 for D (6 bases). Germline V gives CDR1 SGDLS, CDR2 YYNGEE. Trimming removed 5 bases at V and 4 bases at J, with 12 bases between. CDR3 size: 13 residues. This CDR3 is CASSVDSSYGYTF. As DNA, the CDR3 is TGTGCCAGCAGTGTGGACAGCTCCTATGGCTACACCTTC.

There are a few counts of this clone. This sequence joins TRBV7-8 and TRBJ1-1, with a weak D call TRBD1 (6 bases). Looked up from germline, CDR1 is SGHVS and CDR2 is FQNEAQ. The CDR3 is 14 residues long. Trimming shortened V by 5 bases and J by 7 bases, and 17 bases separated the two germline ends. CDR3 protein: CASSLGTFGSEAFF. The CDR3 DNA reads TGTGCCAGCAGCCTTGGGACATTCGGCAGTGAAGCTTTCTTT.

This clone showed up just a few times. This chain connects TRBV23-1 to TRBJ1-5; 12 bases align to TRBD1. TRBV23-1 is identified as an open reading frame with a role that is uncertain. The CDR3 is 14 residues long. V lost 6 bases, J lost 5 bases, and 2 bases stayed unmatched. The CDR3 is CASSRDRGHQPQHF. The CDR3, as DNA: TGCGCCAGCAGCCGGGACAGGGGGCATCAGCCCCAGCATTTT.

This clone was observed once. The chain has TRBV5-1 and TRBJ1-2; 10 nucleotides agree with TRBD1. The germline CDR1 and CDR2 sequences are SGHRS and YFSETQ. V dropped 5 bases and J dropped 5; count of bases not matched to a gene: 9. The CDR3 spans 15 residues. The CDR3 DNA is TGCGCCAGCAGTTCGACAGGGGGCCAGGGGTATGGCTACACCTTC. Encoded protein: CASSSTGGQGYGYTF. Complete variable domain (other parts from reference TRBV5-1 and TRBJ1-2): KAGVTQTPRYLIKTRGQQVTLSCSPISGHRSVSWYQQTPGQGLQFLFEYFSETQRNKGNFPGRFSGRQFSNSRSEMNVSTLELGDSALYLCASSSTGGQGYGYTFGSGTRLTVV.

This chain connects TRBV4-3 to TRBJ2-7; a weak D match, TRBD2 (6 bases). The CDR3 consists of 18 residues. The germline gives CDR1 LGHNA, CDR2 YSLEER. The ends were cut back, 0 bases at V and 5 bases at J, with 23 bases in the middle. The CDR3 here is CASSQDPGGLIAGDEQYF. CDR3 sequence (DNA): TGCGCCAGCAGCCAAGATCCTGGGGGACTCATAGCAGGCGACGAGCAGTACTTC.

This clone was seen a handful of times. The V gene is TRBV9, the J gene TRBJ2-3; TRBD1 might be the D (5 bases). The CDR3 has 15 amino acids. Per germline, CDR1 SGDLS and CDR2 YYNGEE. V lost 0 bases and J 1 base, leaving 9 bases between the germline ends. In DNA form, the CDR3 reads TGTGCCAGCAGCGTAGTAGGGGTAGGCACAGATACGCAGTATTTT. Amino acid sequence: CASSVVGVGTDTQYF.

Only a few counts were recorded for this clone. J is TRBJ2-3 and V is TRBV2; 7 nucleotides match TRBD2. Per germline, CDR1 SNHLY and CDR2 FYNNEI. Trimming cost V 6 bases and J 14 bases; bases outside gene matches: 8. This CDR3 contains 11 residues. The CDR3 nucleotides read TGTGCCAGCAGGAGACTAGCTGGGCGGTATTTT. It is translated as CASRRLAGRYF.

This clone has a handful of counts. The chain joins TRBV2 to TRBJ1-1; 10 bases line up with TRBD1. Germline V gene data show CDR1 as SNHLY and CDR2 as FYNNEI. V lost 7 bases and J lost 1; bases outside the gene matches: 6. This CDR3 contains 15 residues. CDR3 coding DNA: TGTGCCAGCAATACGGGACAGGGGTCGAACACTGAAGCTTTCTTT. Translating it yields CASNTGQGSNTEAFF.

This clone was seen only a few times. The rearrangement uses TRBV2 and TRBJ1-1; D remains unclear. The V gene lost 4 bases and the J gene lost 0 bases, with 9 bases spanning the gap. Germline CDR1 reads SNHLY; CDR2 reads FYNNEI. The CDR3 loop spans 14 amino acids. This CDR3 reads CASSVLVMNTEAFF. CDR3 bases: TGTGCCAGCAGTGTACTGGTTATGAACACTGAAGCTTTCTTT.

V usage is TRBV28 and J usage is TRBJ2-6; a weak D match, TRBD1 (6 bases). Trimming stripped 6 bases from V and 1 base from J, with 10 bases between. This CDR3 contains 15 residues. Per germline, CDR1 MDHEN and CDR2 SYDVKM. The CDR3 nucleotides are TGTGCCAGCAGACCCCAGGGGTCTGGGGCCAACGTCCTGACTTTC. This translates into CASRPQGSGANVLTF.

This clone was seen only a few times. V and J are TRBV7-2 and TRBJ2-7; 10 bases agree with TRBD2. Trimming at V came to 3 bases and at J to 5 bases, leaving 10 bases not matched to a gene. The CDR3 loop spans 16 amino acids. The germline V gene has CDR1 SGHTA and CDR2 FQGNSA. CDR3 sequence (DNA): TGTGCCAGCAGCTTCACCCCCTCTAGCGGGGGCAACGAGCAGTACTTC. Its protein product is CASSFTPSSGGNEQYF.

This clone was recorded a few times. The chain carries TRBV7-2 and TRBJ1-5; D unclear. With 1 base removed from V and 5 bases from J, the gap between germline ends came to 9 bases. The CDR3 has 14 amino acids. Per germline, CDR1 SGHTA and CDR2 FQGNSA. The chain's CDR3 is CASSLGEFYQPQHF. CDR3 bases: TGTGCCAGCAGCTTAGGGGAGTTCTATCAGCCCCAGCATTTT.

A few counts support this clone. The gene calls are TRBV29-1 and TRBJ2-1, with 11 bases identical to TRBD2. J was trimmed by 0 bases and V by 6 bases; bases with no gene match: 13. The CDR3 consists of 18 residues. The germline V gene has CDR1 SQVTM and CDR2 ANQGSEA. In DNA, the CDR3 is TGCAGCGTCCGTGGGACTAGCGGTCAGCAGGGCTCCTACAATGAGCAGTTCTTC. Translated: CSVRGTSGQQGSYNEQFF.

This clone has just a few counts. This rearrangement joins TRBV29-1 to TRBJ2-3, with D hard to call. Germline V gene data show CDR1 as SQVTM and CDR2 as ANQGSEA. CDR3 length equals 13 residues. V was trimmed by 3 bases and J by 9 bases, leaving 16 bases between them. This CDR3 reads CSVEETPLATQYF. The DNA of the CDR3 is TGCAGCGTTGAGGAGACCCCTCTCGCCACGCAGTATTTT.

The chain links TRBV7-6 to TRBJ2-1; 7 bases agree with TRBD1. The CDR3 contains 16 residues. V lost 1 base and J lost 4; bases outside the gene matches: 7. CDR1 is SGHVS, CDR2 FNYEAQ, per germline. Here the CDR3 reads CASSLEGQLSYNEQFF. The CDR3 nucleotides are TGTGCCAGCAGCTTAGAGGGACAGTTATCTTACAATGAGCAGTTCTTC.